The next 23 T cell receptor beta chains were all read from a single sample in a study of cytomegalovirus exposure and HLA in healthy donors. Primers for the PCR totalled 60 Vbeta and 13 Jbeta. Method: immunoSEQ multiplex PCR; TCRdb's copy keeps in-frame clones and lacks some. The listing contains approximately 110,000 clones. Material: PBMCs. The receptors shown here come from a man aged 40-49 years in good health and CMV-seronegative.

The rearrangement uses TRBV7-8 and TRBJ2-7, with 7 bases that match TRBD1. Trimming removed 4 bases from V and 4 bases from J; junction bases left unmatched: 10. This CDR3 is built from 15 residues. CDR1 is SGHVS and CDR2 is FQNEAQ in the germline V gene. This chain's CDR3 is CASSSRDSSLYEQYF. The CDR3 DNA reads TGTGCCAGCAGCTCGAGGGACAGTAGCCTTTACGAGCAGTACTTC.

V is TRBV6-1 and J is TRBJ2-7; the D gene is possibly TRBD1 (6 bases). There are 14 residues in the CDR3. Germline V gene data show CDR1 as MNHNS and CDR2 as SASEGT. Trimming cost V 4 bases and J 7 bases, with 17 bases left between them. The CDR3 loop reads CASSVSGTPREQYF. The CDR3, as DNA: TGTGCCAGCAGTGTCTCCGGGACACCCAGGGAGCAGTACTTC.

In nucleotides, the CDR3 is TGTGCCAGCAGCAAACGGACTAGCGGGAGTGGCGGGGAGCTGTTTTTT. This codes for CASSKRTSGSGGELFF. The gene calls are TRBV11-3 and TRBJ2-2; TRBD2 aligns across 13 bases. This CDR3 region has 16 residues. The germline V gene has CDR1 SGHNT and CDR2 YENEEA. V lost 5 bases and J lost 7; bases outside the gene matches: 7.

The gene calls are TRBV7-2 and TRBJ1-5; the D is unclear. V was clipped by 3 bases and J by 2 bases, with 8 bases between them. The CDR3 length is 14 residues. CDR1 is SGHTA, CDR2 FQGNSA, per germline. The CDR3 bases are TGTGCCAGCAGCTTTAGCAGTCGCAATCAGCCCCAGCATTTT. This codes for CASSFSSRNQPQHF. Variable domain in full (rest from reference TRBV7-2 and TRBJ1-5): GAGVSQSPSNKVTEKGKDVELRCDPISGHTALYWYRQSLGQGLEFLIYFQGNSAPDKSGLPSDRFSAERTGGSVSTLTIQRTQQEDSAVYLCASSFSSRNQPQHFGDGTRLSIL.

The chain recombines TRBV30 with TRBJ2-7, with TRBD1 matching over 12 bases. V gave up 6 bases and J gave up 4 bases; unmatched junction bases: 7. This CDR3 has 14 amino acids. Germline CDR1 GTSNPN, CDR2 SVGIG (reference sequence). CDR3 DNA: TGTGCCTGCCGAGGGACAGGGGGCCCATACGAGCAGTACTTC. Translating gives CACRGTGGPYEQYF.

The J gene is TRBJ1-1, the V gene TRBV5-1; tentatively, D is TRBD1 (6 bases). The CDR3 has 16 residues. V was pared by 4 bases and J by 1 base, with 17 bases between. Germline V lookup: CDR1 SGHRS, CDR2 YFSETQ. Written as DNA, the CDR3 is TGCGCCAGCAGCCTGGGGGCCGGGGGTGGGAACACTGAAGCTTTCTTT. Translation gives CASSLGAGGGNTEAFF.

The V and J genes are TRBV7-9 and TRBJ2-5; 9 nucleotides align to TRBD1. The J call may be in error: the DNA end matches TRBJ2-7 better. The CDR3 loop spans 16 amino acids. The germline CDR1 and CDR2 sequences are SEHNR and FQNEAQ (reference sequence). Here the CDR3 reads CASSERIGTGLYEQYF. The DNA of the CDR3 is TGTGCCAGCAGCGAACGGATAGGGACAGGGCTCTACGAGCAGTACTTC.

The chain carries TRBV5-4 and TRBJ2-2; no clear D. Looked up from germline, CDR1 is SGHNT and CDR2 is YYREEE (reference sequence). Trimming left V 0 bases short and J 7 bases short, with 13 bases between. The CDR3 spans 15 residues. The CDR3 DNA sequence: TGTGCCAGCAGCTTGGTGCCAGCGTCCTACGGGGAGCTGTTTTTT. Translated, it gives CASSLVPASYGELFF.

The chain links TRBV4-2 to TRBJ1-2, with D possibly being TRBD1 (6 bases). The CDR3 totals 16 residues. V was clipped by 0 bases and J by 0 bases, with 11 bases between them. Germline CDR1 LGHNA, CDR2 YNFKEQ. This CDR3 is CASSQDSAGANYGYTF. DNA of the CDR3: TGTGCCAGCAGCCAAGATTCGGCAGGGGCTAACTATGGCTACACCTTC.

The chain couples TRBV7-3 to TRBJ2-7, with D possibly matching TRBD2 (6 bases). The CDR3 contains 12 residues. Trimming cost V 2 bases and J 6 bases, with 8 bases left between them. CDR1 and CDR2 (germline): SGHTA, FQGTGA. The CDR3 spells CASSLSGGEQYF. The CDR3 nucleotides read TGTGCCAGCAGCTTATCCGGGGGCGAGCAGTACTTC. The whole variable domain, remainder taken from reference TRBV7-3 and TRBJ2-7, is GAGVSQTPSNKVTEKGKYVELRCDPISGHTALYWYRQSLGQGPEFLIYFQGTGAADDSGLPNDRFFAVRPEGSVSTLKIQRTERGDSAVYLCASSLSGGEQYFGPGTRLTVT.

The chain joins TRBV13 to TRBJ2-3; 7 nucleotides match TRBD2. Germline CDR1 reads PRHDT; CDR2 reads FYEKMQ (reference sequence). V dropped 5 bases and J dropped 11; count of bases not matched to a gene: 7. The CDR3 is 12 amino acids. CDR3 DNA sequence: TGTGCCAGCAGCCCGGAGGGGAGGGGGCAGTATTTT. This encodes CASSPEGRGQYF.

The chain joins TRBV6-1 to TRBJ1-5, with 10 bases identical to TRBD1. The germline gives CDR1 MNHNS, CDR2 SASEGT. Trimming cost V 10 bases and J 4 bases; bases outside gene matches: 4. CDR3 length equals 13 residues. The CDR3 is CATRDRGNQPQHF. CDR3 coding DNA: TGTGCCACCAGGGACAGGGGAAATCAGCCCCAGCATTTT.

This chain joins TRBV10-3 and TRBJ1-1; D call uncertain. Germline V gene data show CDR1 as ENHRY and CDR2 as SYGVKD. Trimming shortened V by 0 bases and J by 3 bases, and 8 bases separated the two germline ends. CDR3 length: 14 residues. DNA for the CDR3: TGTGCCATCAGTGAGTCACCGGGTTACACTGAAGCTTTCTTT. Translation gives CAISESPGYTEAFF.

The CDR3 nucleotides are TGTGCCACCTTGGACAGGCCTCTCTCTGGAAACACCATATATTTT. Amino acids: CATLDRPLSGNTIYF. The chain joins TRBV19 to TRBJ1-3, with 7 bases lining up with TRBD1. With 10 bases clipped from V and 0 bases from J, the junction kept 9 bases outside the gene matches. Germline V gene data show CDR1 as LNHDA and CDR2 as SQIVND (reference sequence). This CDR3 region has 15 residues.

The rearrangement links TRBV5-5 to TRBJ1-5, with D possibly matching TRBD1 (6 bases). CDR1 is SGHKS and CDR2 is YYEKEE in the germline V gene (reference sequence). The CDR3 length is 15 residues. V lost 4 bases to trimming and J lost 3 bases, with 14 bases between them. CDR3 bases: TGTGCCAGCAGCCACGGGCAGGGGATCAATCAGCCCCAGCATTTT. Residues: CASSHGQGINQPQHF.

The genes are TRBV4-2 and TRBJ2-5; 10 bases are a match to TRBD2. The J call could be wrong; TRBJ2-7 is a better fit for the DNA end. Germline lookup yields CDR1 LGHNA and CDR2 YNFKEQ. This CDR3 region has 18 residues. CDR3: CASSLEREGQGTVYEQYF. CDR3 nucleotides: TGTGCCAGCAGCCTTGAGCGGGAGGGCCAGGGGACCGTCTACGAGCAGTACTTC.

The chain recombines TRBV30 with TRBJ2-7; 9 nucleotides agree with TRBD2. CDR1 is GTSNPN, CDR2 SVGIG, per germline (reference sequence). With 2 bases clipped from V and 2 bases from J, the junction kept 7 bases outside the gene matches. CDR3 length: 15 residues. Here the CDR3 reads CAWSLAGVAPYEQYF. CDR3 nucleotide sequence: TGTGCCTGGAGTTTAGCGGGAGTAGCCCCCTACGAGCAGTACTTC.

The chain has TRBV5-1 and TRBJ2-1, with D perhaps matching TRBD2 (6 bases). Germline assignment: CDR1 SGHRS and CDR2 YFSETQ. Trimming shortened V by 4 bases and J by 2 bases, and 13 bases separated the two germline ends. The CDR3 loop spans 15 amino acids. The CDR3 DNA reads TGCGCCAGCAGCGCGGGGAGCGGCACCTACAATGAGCAGTTCTTC. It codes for CASSAGSGTYNEQFF.

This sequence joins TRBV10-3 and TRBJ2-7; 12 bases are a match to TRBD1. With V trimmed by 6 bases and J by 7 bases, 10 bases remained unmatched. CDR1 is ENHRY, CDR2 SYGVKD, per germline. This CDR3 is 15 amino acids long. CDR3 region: CAISPGQGAEREQYF. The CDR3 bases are TGTGCCATCAGCCCGGGACAGGGGGCTGAGCGGGAGCAGTACTTC.

CDR3 residues: CASSSGRAKKSTDTQYF. CDR3 sequence (DNA): TGTGCCAGTAGTAGCGGGAGAGCTAAGAAGAGCACAGATACGCAGTATTTT. This chain uses TRBV19 with TRBJ2-3; 7 bases are a match to TRBD2. Losses at the gene ends were 4 bases for V and 0 bases for J; bases not matched to a gene: 10. The V gene's germline CDR1 is LNHDA and CDR2 SQIVND (reference sequence). This CDR3 region has 17 residues. Filled out from reference TRBV19 and TRBJ2-3, the complete variable domain reads DGGITQSPKYLFRKEGQNVTLSCEQNLNHDAMYWYRQDPGQGLRLIYYSQIVNDFQKGDIAEGYSVSREKKESFPLTVTSAQKNPTAFYLCASSSGRAKKSTDTQYFGPGTRLTVL.

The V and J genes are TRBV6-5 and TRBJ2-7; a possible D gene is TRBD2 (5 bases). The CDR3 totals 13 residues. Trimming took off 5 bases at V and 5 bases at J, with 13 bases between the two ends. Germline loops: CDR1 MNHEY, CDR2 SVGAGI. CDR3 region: CASSEGLVDEQYF. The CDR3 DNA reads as TGTGCCAGCAGTGAAGGACTCGTTGACGAGCAGTACTTC.

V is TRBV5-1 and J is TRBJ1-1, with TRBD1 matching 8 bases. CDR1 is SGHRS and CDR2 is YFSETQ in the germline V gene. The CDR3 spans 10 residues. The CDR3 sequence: CAGQDGWAFF. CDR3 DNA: TGCGCGGGACAGGATGGATGGGCTTTCTTT.

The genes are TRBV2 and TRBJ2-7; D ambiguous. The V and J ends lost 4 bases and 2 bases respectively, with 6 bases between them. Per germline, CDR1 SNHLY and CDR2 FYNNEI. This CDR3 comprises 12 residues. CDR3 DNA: TGTGCCAGCAGTGTGCTAGCCTACGAGCAGTACTTC. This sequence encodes CASSVLAYEQYF.